These 8 T cell receptor beta chains were all obtained from the same sample, sequenced in a study of blood T cell repertoires in COVID-19. Sequencing used immunoSEQ multiplex PCR; TCRdb keeps in-frame clones, though not all of them. The sample carries around 280,000 clones, around nine tenths recorded once. Material: peripheral blood. These receptor sequences come from a man aged 65 to 85 with acute or convalescent COVID-19.

This clone was recorded only once. V gene TRBV6-5 combines with J gene TRBJ2-1, with TRBD2 as a possible D gene (5 bases). CDR3 length: 14 amino acids. V lost 7 bases, J lost 2 bases, and 12 bases lay in between. Per the germline V gene, CDR1 is MNHEY and CDR2 is SVGAGI. CDR3 in DNA: TGTGCCAGCACCAGCGGAAGTGCCTACAATGAGCAGTTCTTC. This sequence encodes CASTSGSAYNEQFF.

V usage is TRBV30 and J usage is TRBJ2-1, with a tentative D call TRBD2 (5 bases). Germline CDR1 and CDR2: GTSNPN and SVGIG (reference sequence). The CDR3 spans 14 residues. Trimming stripped 0 bases from V and 3 bases from J, with 9 bases between. CDR3 in amino acids: CAWSVKRVYNEQFF. The DNA of the CDR3 is TGTGCCTGGAGTGTCAAGAGGGTCTACAATGAGCAGTTCTTC.

CDR3 loop: CASGNYGRDNVLRQFF. CDR3 bases: TGTGCCAGCGGGAACTACGGACGGGACAATGTGCTACGGCAGTTCTTC. This chain links TRBV2 with TRBJ2-1; D is possibly TRBD1 (6 bases). Trimming removed 8 bases from V and 12 bases from J, with 29 bases in between. The CDR3 spans 16 residues. Germline V gene lookup returns CDR1 SNHLY and CDR2 FYNNEI.

This chain connects TRBV5-1 to TRBJ1-2; 8 bases map to TRBD1. Trimming at V came to 3 bases and at J to 4 bases, leaving 14 bases not matched to a gene. Germline V gene lookup returns CDR1 SGHRS and CDR2 YFSETQ. CDR3 size: 17 residues. The CDR3 spells CASSSGTGMLWGYGYTF. Here the CDR3 DNA reads TGCGCCAGCAGCTCAGGGACAGGCATGCTATGGGGCTATGGCTACACCTTC.

The rearrangement uses TRBV5-6 and TRBJ2-1; 12 nucleotides align to TRBD2. Trimming at V came to 5 bases and at J to 11 bases, leaving 8 bases not matched to a gene. In germline, CDR1 is SGHDT, CDR2 YYEEEE. The CDR3 is made up of 14 amino acids. Written as DNA, the CDR3 is TGTGCCAGCAGAATTGGGACTAGCGGGCGGCAGCAGTTCTTC. Amino acid sequence: CASRIGTSGRQQFF. The full variable domain, its missing parts supplied by reference TRBV5-6 and TRBJ2-1, is DAGVTQSPTHLIKTRGQQVTLRCSPKSGHDTVSWYQQALGQGPQFIFQYYEEEERQRGNFPDRFSGHQFPNYSSELNVNALLLGDSALYLCASRIGTSGRQQFFGPGTRLTVL.

The chain is built from TRBV7-3 and TRBJ2-2; D unresolved. V lost 1 base and J 1 base, leaving 4 bases between the germline ends. Per the germline V gene, CDR1 is SGHTA and CDR2 is FQGTGA. The CDR3 is made up of 14 amino acids. CDR3 residues: CASSLNRNTGELFF. CDR3 in DNA: TGTGCCAGCAGCTTAAACAGGAACACCGGGGAGCTGTTTTTT.

This chain connects TRBV2 to TRBJ2-1; TRBD2 matches at 13 bases. Germline CDR1 is SNHLY and CDR2 is FYNNEI. The CDR3 sequence is 16 residues long. J gave up 4 bases and V 5 bases, and 5 bases lay outside the gene matches. The CDR3 here is CASSTSGGGNYNEQFF. In nucleotides, the CDR3 is TGTGCCAGCAGTACTAGCGGGGGGGGTAATTACAATGAGCAGTTCTTC.

The V call is TRBV9, the J call TRBJ1-1, with D maybe TRBD1 (6 bases). The V gene lost 4 bases and the J gene lost 1 base, with 11 bases spanning the gap. The CDR3 length is 14 residues. Germline CDR1 reads SGDLS; CDR2 reads YYNGEE. CDR3 amino acids: CASSPGQPNTEAFF. The DNA for the CDR3 is TGTGCCAGCAGCCCTGGACAGCCGAACACTGAAGCTTTCTTT.